These 18 T cell receptor beta chains were all obtained from the same sample, sequenced in a study of cytomegalovirus exposure and HLA in healthy donors. Primers included in the PCR were 60 Vbeta and 13 Jbeta primers. Assay: immunoSEQ multiplex PCR; the TCRdb copy retains only in-frame clones and omits some. The sample contains 130,000 to 150,000 clones, approximately 80% of which appear only once. The sequenced sample was PBMCs. The receptors derive from a female donor in good health and CMV-seronegative.

The chain links TRBV13 to TRBJ2-1, with D maybe TRBD2 (6 bases). V shed 6 bases and J shed 9 bases, with 9 bases lying between them. The CDR3 has 11 residues. The germline CDR1 and CDR2 sequences are PRHDT and FYEKMQ (reference sequence). DNA for the CDR3: TGTGCCAGCAGGGGAGGCCCTGAGCAGTTCTTC. This encodes CASRGGPEQFF.

This clone came up a few times. The chain couples TRBV6-5 to TRBJ1-2; 9 nucleotides match TRBD1. The junction had 1 base not matched to a gene; V was cut back by 2 bases and J by 6 bases. Germline CDR1 and CDR2: MNHEY and SVGAGI. This CDR3 has 13 residues. This chain's CDR3 is CASSYRQGDGYTF. Here the CDR3 DNA reads TGTGCCAGCAGTTACCGACAGGGGGATGGCTACACCTTC.

This chain connects TRBV7-3 to TRBJ2-3; D is perhaps TRBD1 (6 bases). This CDR3 is 14 amino acids long. V was clipped by 5 bases and J by 2 bases, with 11 bases between them. The germline V gene encodes CDR1 SGHTA and CDR2 FQGTGA. The CDR3 reads CASSMDSFTDTQYF. The CDR3 coding sequence is TGTGCCAGCAGCATGGACAGTTTCACAGATACGCAGTATTTT.

This sequence joins TRBV5-8 and TRBJ2-3, with 8 bases lining up with TRBD2. CDR1 SGHTS and CDR2 YDEGEE come from the germline V gene. The length of the CDR3 is 17 residues. The J segment lost 0 bases and the V segment lost 3 bases, leaving 9 bases of the junction unmatched. The CDR3 region is CASSSPRTSRSTDTQYF. The DNA for the CDR3 is TGTGCCAGCAGCTCACCTCGGACTAGCCGAAGCACAGATACGCAGTATTTT.

This clone has a single count. The V call is TRBV6-5, the J call TRBJ2-2; tentative D call: TRBD2 (5 bases). Trimming shortened V by 0 bases and J by 3 bases, and 11 bases separated the two germline ends. Germline V gene sequence: CDR1 MNHEY, CDR2 SVGAGI. This CDR3 spans 16 amino acids. The CDR3 loop is CASSYSWTQDTGELFF. CDR3 bases: TGTGCCAGCAGTTACTCGTGGACTCAGGACACCGGGGAGCTGTTTTTT.

The chain is built from TRBV28 and TRBJ1-2; tentative D call: TRBD1 (6 bases). This CDR3 has 17 amino acids. Trimming pared 7 bases from V and 4 bases from J, leaving 25 bases between. Germline CDR1 is MDHEN and CDR2 is SYDVKM. The CDR3: CASTGALQEKTSYGYTF. The CDR3 region has the DNA TGTGCCAGCACAGGGGCCCTCCAAGAAAAGACCTCCTATGGCTACACCTTC.

The V call is TRBV28, the J call TRBJ1-2, with TRBD1 matching 7 bases. Germline CDR1 is MDHEN and CDR2 is SYDVKM. This CDR3 comprises 14 residues. J was trimmed by 1 base and V by 7 bases; bases with no gene match: 6. CDR3 protein: CASNIRQGNYGYTF. The DNA of the CDR3 is TGTGCCAGCAATATTAGACAGGGTAACTATGGCTACACCTTC.

The gene calls are TRBV18 and TRBJ1-1; D ambiguous. The CDR3 is made up of 11 amino acids. The V gene lost 3 bases and the J gene lost 5 bases, with 4 bases spanning the gap. CDR1 and CDR2 (germline): KGHSH, LQKENI. CDR3: CASSPQTEAFF. As DNA, the CDR3 is TGTGCCAGCTCACCGCAGACTGAAGCTTTCTTT.

This rearrangement joins TRBV29-1 to TRBJ1-5; perhaps TRBD1 as D (6 bases). CDR1 is SQVTM and CDR2 is ANQGSEA in the germline V gene. V was trimmed by 4 bases and J by 7 bases, leaving 14 bases between them. The CDR3 has 13 amino acids. This chain's CDR3 is CSVAGAGGQPQHF. The CDR3 coding sequence is TGCAGCGTTGCAGGGGCAGGCGGGCAGCCCCAGCATTTT.

The chain combines TRBV2 with TRBJ1-3; 9 bases agree with TRBD1. Germline trimming cut 4 bases from V and 2 bases from J; bases unmatched to any gene: 3. CDR1 is SNHLY and CDR2 is FYNNEI in the germline V gene. CDR3 length equals 15 residues. CDR3 loop: CASSADRGAGNTIYF. The CDR3 coding sequence is TGTGCCAGCAGTGCCGACAGGGGGGCTGGAAACACCATATATTTT.

To note about this clone: One end of the junction varies from germline; a read error may be responsible. The chain employs TRBV5-1 and TRBJ1-2; possibly TRBD1 for D (5 bases). The germline CDR1 and CDR2 sequences are SGHRS and YFSETQ. The CDR3 contains 12 residues. CDR3 in DNA: TGCGCCAGCAGTTTTGACAGATATGGCTACCCCTTC. This codes for CASSFDRYGYPF.

The genes are TRBV6-5 and TRBJ1-1; D ambiguous. The CDR3 is made up of 15 amino acids. Germline values: CDR1 MNHEY, CDR2 SVGAGI. V lost 0 bases and J 3 bases, leaving 11 bases between the germline ends. As DNA, the CDR3 is TGTGCCAGCAGTTACTCGAGAGGGATCGACACTGAAGCTTTCTTT. Translating gives CASSYSRGIDTEAFF.

This clone was seen just once. The genes are TRBV19 and TRBJ1-6; D is perhaps TRBD1 (5 bases). The CDR3 is 18 residues long. V lost 2 bases and J lost 5, with 19 bases in between. CDR1 and CDR2 from the germline V gene are LNHDA and SQIVND (reference sequence). The CDR3 region is CASSISPQGYLHNSPLHF. The DNA of the CDR3 is TGTGCCAGTAGTATATCCCCTCAGGGTTATCTCCATAATTCACCCCTCCACTTT.

This chain uses TRBV19 with TRBJ1-2; tentatively, D is TRBD1 (6 bases). The length of the CDR3 is 13 residues. CDR1 and CDR2 (germline): LNHDA, SQIVND (reference sequence). The V gene lost 5 bases and the J gene lost 6 bases, with 13 bases spanning the gap. The CDR3 DNA is TGTGCCAGTAGTCGAACAGGGCCTAATGGCTACACCTTC. Translated: CASSRTGPNGYTF.

The chain joins TRBV5-1 to TRBJ2-1; 11 bases are a match to TRBD2. Trimming cost V 4 bases and J 6 bases; bases outside gene matches: 3. The CDR3 is 14 amino acids. Germline values: CDR1 SGHRS, CDR2 YFSETQ. The CDR3 nucleotides are TGCGCCAGCAGCCCTGGACTAGCGGGCAATGAGCAGTTCTTC. Amino acid sequence: CASSPGLAGNEQFF.

The genes are TRBV27 and TRBJ1-5; the match to TRBD1 covers 8 bases. The V gene end was trimmed by 4 bases and the J gene end by 5 bases; junction bases not matched to a gene: 10. The CDR3 is made up of 16 amino acids. CDR1 is MNHEY and CDR2 is SMNVEV in the germline V gene (reference sequence). The CDR3 sequence is CASSSRGQGGDQPQHF. The CDR3 DNA follows: TGTGCCAGCAGTTCCCGCGGACAGGGCGGGGATCAGCCCCAGCATTTT.

A note on this clone: Its ends do not fully match the called genes, so a read error is possible. The V gene is TRBV10-3, the J gene TRBJ1-2; the D gene is possibly TRBD1 (6 bases). Germline loops: CDR1 ENHRY, CDR2 SYGVKD. The CDR3 consists of 15 residues. The CDR3 bases are TGTGCCATCAGTGAGTCGGGGGGGCCCAACTATGGCTACCCCTTC. This encodes CAISESGGPNYGYPF.

The V and J genes are TRBV5-1 and TRBJ2-2; TRBD2 matches at 7 bases. The CDR3 totals 13 residues. J lost 8 bases, V lost 4 bases, and 5 bases had no gene match. From germline, CDR1 is SGHRS and CDR2 YFSETQ. The CDR3 here is CASSTSAGGELFF. In DNA, the CDR3 is TGCGCCAGCAGCACTAGCGCCGGAGGGGAGCTGTTTTTT.